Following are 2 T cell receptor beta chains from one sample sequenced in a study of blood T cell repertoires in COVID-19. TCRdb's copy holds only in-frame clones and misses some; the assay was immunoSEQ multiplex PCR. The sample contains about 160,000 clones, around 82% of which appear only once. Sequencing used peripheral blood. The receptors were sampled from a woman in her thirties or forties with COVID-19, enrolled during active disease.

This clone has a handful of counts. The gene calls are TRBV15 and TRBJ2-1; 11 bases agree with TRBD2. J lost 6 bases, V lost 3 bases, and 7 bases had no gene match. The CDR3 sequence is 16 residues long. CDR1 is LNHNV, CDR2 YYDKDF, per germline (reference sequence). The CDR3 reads CATSSEGTSGGNEQFF. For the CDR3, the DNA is TGTGCCACCAGCAGTGAGGGGACTAGCGGAGGCAATGAGCAGTTCTTC.

The CDR3 reads CASSWGLAREQYF. In nucleotides, the CDR3 is TGTGCCAGCAGCTGGGGACTTGCCCGCGAGCAGTACTTC. The gene calls are TRBV7-2 and TRBJ2-7; weak D call: TRBD2 (6 bases). Trimming cost V 4 bases and J 6 bases, with 13 bases left between them. The CDR3 length is 13 residues. In germline, CDR1 is SGHTA, CDR2 FQGNSA.